These 28 T cell receptor beta chains came from one sample sequenced in a study of PD-L1 blockade in urothelial cancer. As to time point: peripheral blood 6 weeks after treatment start. Using immunoSEQ multiplex PCR, the repertoire was profiled, and TCRdb retains in-frame clones only, with some absent. The repertoire holds around 45,000 clones, around 82% seen once, with over 12% in the top ten. This sample comprised PBMCs, obtained around atezolizumab (anti-PD-L1) treatment. The receptor set was obtained from a man aged 55-75 years with urothelial cancer.

This chain connects TRBV30 to TRBJ1-2; tentative D call: TRBD1 (6 bases). V was cut by 2 bases and J by 4 bases, with 14 bases left in between. Germline lookup yields CDR1 GTSNPN and CDR2 SVGIG (reference sequence). The CDR3 consists of 14 residues. The CDR3 loop reads CAWSFPGEGYGYTF. The CDR3 DNA reads TGTGCCTGGAGTTTCCCAGGGGAGGGCTATGGCTACACCTTC. Full variable domain (remainder filled in from reference TRBV30 and TRBJ1-2): SQTIHQWPATLVQPVGSPLSLECTVEGTSNPNLYWYRQAAGRGLQLLFYSVGIGQISSEVPQNLSASRPQDRQFILSSKKLLLSDSGFYLCAWSFPGEGYGYTFGSGTRLTVV.

The V call is TRBV30, the J call TRBJ2-1; 7 bases are a match to TRBD2. The length of the CDR3 is 13 residues. The germline V gene encodes CDR1 GTSNPN and CDR2 SVGIG (reference sequence). J gave up 5 bases and V 1 base, and 2 bases lay outside the gene matches. The CDR3 here is CAWSGAGNNEQFF. Here the CDR3 DNA reads TGTGCCTGGAGTGGAGCGGGGAACAATGAGCAGTTCTTC.

The CDR3 sequence is CASSGSGGTIQETQYF. CDR3 sequence (DNA): TGTGCCAGCAGCGGTAGCGGGGGGACTATCCAAGAGACCCAGTACTTC. The V and J genes are TRBV9 and TRBJ2-5, with TRBD2 matching over 10 bases. Trimming at V came to 3 bases and at J to 1 base, leaving 6 bases not matched to a gene. This CDR3 spans 16 amino acids. The germline V gene encodes CDR1 SGDLS and CDR2 YYNGEE.

The chain recombines TRBV10-3 with TRBJ2-4, with TRBD1 matching over 12 bases. Germline trimming cut 3 bases from V and 9 bases from J; bases unmatched to any gene: 12. The CDR3 totals 17 residues. Germline V gene lookup returns CDR1 ENHRY and CDR2 SYGVKD. The CDR3 DNA reads TGTGCCATCAGTGAATCTTCGGGACAGGGGGCGGGAGGCATTCAGTACTTC. Its protein product is CAISESSGQGAGGIQYF.

In its sample, this clone was seen a few times. This chain uses TRBV2 with TRBJ2-7; no clear D gene. The CDR3 covers 12 residues. The germline CDR1 and CDR2 sequences are SNHLY and FYNNEI. V dropped 6 bases and J dropped 2 bases, with 8 bases sitting between them. CDR3 in amino acids: CASRKETYEQYF. The CDR3, as DNA: TGTGCCAGCAGAAAAGAGACCTACGAGCAGTACTTC.

The J gene is TRBJ2-2, the V gene TRBV5-1; D is unclear. In germline, CDR1 is SGHRS, CDR2 YFSETQ. The CDR3 length is 13 residues. The V end lost 8 bases, the J end lost 2 bases, and 10 bases lay between the germline ends. The CDR3 DNA reads as TGCGCCAGTCGGTCAGGTAACACCGGGGAGCTGTTTTTT. Its protein is CASRSGNTGELFF.

This chain joins TRBV21-1 and TRBJ1-1; the table's D gene call, TRBD1, was not cross checked with the DNA. TRBV21-1 constitutes a pseudogene. This CDR3 contains 16 residues. The CDR3 sequence: CASSKAPRQENTEAFF. CDR3 sequence (DNA): TGTGCCAGCAGCAAAGCGCCCCGGCAGGAGAACACTGAAGCTTTCTTT.

This clone was observed once. The J gene is TRBJ2-1, the V gene TRBV10-3, with 13 bases identical to TRBD2. The germline CDR1 and CDR2 sequences are ENHRY and SYGVKD. The CDR3 extends over 16 amino acids. The J segment lost 0 bases and the V segment lost 10 bases, leaving 6 bases of the junction unmatched. The CDR3 coding sequence is TGTGCCACCTCGACTAGCGGGGGGACCTCCTACAATGAGCAGTTCTTC. Residues: CATSTSGGTSYNEQFF.

The V and J genes are TRBV9 and TRBJ1-3, with D perhaps matching TRBD1 (5 bases). The CDR3 totals 14 residues. V lost 0 bases and J lost 2, with 6 bases in between. Germline V gene lookup returns CDR1 SGDLS and CDR2 YYNGEE. The CDR3 region has the DNA TGTGCCAGCAGCGTAGGGGGGGCTGGAAACACCATATATTTT. Its protein product is CASSVGGAGNTIYF.

In regard to this clone: At one end, the junction sequence differs from germline, possibly due to a read error. The rearrangement links TRBV6-8 to TRBJ2-7, with D possibly matching TRBD2 (6 bases). CDR1 is MNHGY, CDR2 SAAAGT, per germline. This CDR3 contains 13 residues. CDR3 DNA sequence: TGTGCTAGCAGTCACGGGGAGGCATACGAGCAGTACTTC. It translates to CASSHGEAYEQYF.

CDR3 in DNA: TGTGCCAGCAGTCCCGGGACAGGGGGGGAAAAACTGTTTTTT. It is translated as CASSPGTGGEKLFF. The rearrangement uses TRBV28 and TRBJ1-4; the match to TRBD1 covers 11 bases. After removal of 5 bases from V and 8 bases from J, the junction contained 4 bases not matched to a gene. Germline CDR1 MDHEN, CDR2 SYDVKM. The CDR3 has 14 amino acids. Based on the CDR3 plus reference TRBV28 and TRBJ1-4, the full variable domain is DVKVTQSSRYLVKRTGEKVFLECVQDMDHENMFWYRQDPGLGLRLIYFSYDVKMKEKGDIPEGYSVSREKKERFSLILESASTNQTSMYLCASSPGTGGEKLFFGSGTQLSVL.

The CDR3 region has the DNA TGTGCCAGCAGCCAAGGGGCATGGTTAGCGAGATTCGGCCCCTACGAGCAGTACTTC. It encodes CASSQGAWLARFGPYEQYF. The J gene is TRBJ2-7, the V gene TRBV14; maybe TRBD2 (5 bases). The ends were cut back, 1 base at V and 2 bases at J, with 24 bases in the middle. Germline CDR1 and CDR2: SGHDN and FVKESK. The CDR3 contains 19 residues.

The chain carries TRBV7-2 and TRBJ2-2; the D gene is possibly TRBD2 (6 bases). Germline V gene lookup returns CDR1 SGHTA and CDR2 FQGNSA. The CDR3 consists of 15 residues. V was clipped by 1 base and J by 0 bases, with 6 bases between them. CDR3 sequence (DNA): TGTGCCAGCAGCTTAGGGGGGGCGAACACCGGGGAGCTGTTTTTT. Protein product: CASSLGGANTGELFF.

The V gene is TRBV6-1, the J gene TRBJ2-7; 7 nucleotides agree with TRBD1. Germline loops: CDR1 MNHNS, CDR2 SASEGT. The junction had 8 bases not matched to a gene; V was cut back by 2 bases and J by 1 base. The CDR3 loop spans 16 amino acids. CDR3 DNA sequence: TGTGCCAGCAGTGAACTAGGGACAGTTCCTTCCTACGAGCAGTACTTC. The encoded protein is CASSELGTVPSYEQYF.

V is TRBV28 and J is TRBJ2-2; D perhaps matches TRBD2 (5 bases). This CDR3 is 13 amino acids long. Germline CDR1 reads MDHEN; CDR2 reads SYDVKM. Trimming left V 7 bases short and J 5 bases short, with 11 bases between. The chain's CDR3 is CASNRGRTGELFF. CDR3 DNA: TGTGCCAGCAACCGGGGTCGGACCGGGGAGCTGTTTTTT.

This chain joins TRBV27 and TRBJ1-2, with D perhaps matching TRBD1 (6 bases). Germline V CDR1 and CDR2: MNHEY, SMNVEV (reference sequence). V lost 6 bases, J lost 0 bases, and 20 bases lay in between. The CDR3 consists of 17 residues. This CDR3 is CASSPGTGPRPNYGYTF. DNA of the CDR3: TGTGCCAGCAGCCCCGGTACAGGGCCACGACCTAACTATGGCTACACCTTC.

This rearrangement joins TRBV14 to TRBJ2-1, with 9 positions matching TRBD1. Germline V gene data show CDR1 as SGHDN and CDR2 as FVKESK. Trimming cost V 4 bases and J 10 bases; bases outside gene matches: 5. This CDR3 spans 13 amino acids. The DNA of the CDR3 is TGTGCCAGCAGCCGGGACAGGGCAGGCGAGCAGTTCTTC. Amino acid sequence: CASSRDRAGEQFF.

This clone was seen a single time. This sequence joins TRBV6-5 and TRBJ1-6; the D is unclear. V lost 4 bases, J lost 8 bases, and 12 bases lay in between. Germline V gene data show CDR1 as MNHEY and CDR2 as SVGAGI. The CDR3 consists of 14 residues. In DNA form, the CDR3 reads TGTGCCAGCAGTTCTCGGGAGCTATATTCACCCCTCCACTTT. Translating gives CASSSRELYSPLHF.

This clone was seen a handful of times. The chain carries TRBV20-1 and TRBJ2-5, with TRBD1 matching 8 bases. The CDR3 contains 11 residues. Germline CDR1 is DFQATT and CDR2 is SNEGSKA (reference sequence). J was trimmed by 7 bases and V by 4 bases; bases with no gene match: 2. The CDR3 DNA is TGCAGTGCTAAAGACAGGGGGACCCAGTACTTC. Its translation: CSAKDRGTQYF.

This clone was seen only a few times. The rearrangement uses TRBV28 and TRBJ1-3, with D tentatively TRBD1 (6 bases). The length of the CDR3 is 14 residues. V dropped 6 bases and J dropped 0 bases, with 9 bases sitting between them. The germline V gene has CDR1 MDHEN and CDR2 SYDVKM. The CDR3 DNA sequence: TGTGCCAGCAGAACAGGGCTCTCTGGAAACACCATATATTTT. Translation gives CASRTGLSGNTIYF.

This chain joins TRBV4-1 and TRBJ1-2, with a weak D call TRBD1 (5 bases). In germline, CDR1 is MGHRA, CDR2 YSYEKL. The V gene lost 4 bases and the J gene lost 7 bases, with 22 bases spanning the gap. The CDR3 has 16 amino acids. CDR3 amino acids: CASSRRVTDLRGGYTF. The DNA for the CDR3 is TGCGCCAGCAGCCGAAGGGTCACGGATCTAAGGGGTGGCTACACCTTC.

This chain joins TRBV5-1 and TRBJ1-4; weak D call: TRBD1 (6 bases). CDR3 length equals 14 residues. Between the trimmed V and J ends, which lost 2 bases and 5 bases, there was a span of 10 bases. Per germline, CDR1 SGHRS and CDR2 YFSETQ. The CDR3 sequence is CASSLQGPNEKLFF. In DNA, the CDR3 is TGCGCCAGCAGCTTACAGGGACCGAATGAAAAACTGTTTTTT.

V and J are TRBV2 and TRBJ1-4; D uncertain. Germline V lookup: CDR1 SNHLY, CDR2 FYNNEI. V gave up 7 bases and J gave up 8 bases, with 14 bases separating them. The CDR3 spans 13 residues. CDR3: CASTGEGREKLFF. The CDR3 DNA is TGTGCCAGCACCGGAGAGGGTAGGGAAAAACTGTTTTTT.

The rearrangement links TRBV18 to TRBJ2-7; perhaps TRBD1 as D (5 bases). This CDR3 has 13 amino acids. In germline, CDR1 is KGHSH, CDR2 LQKENI. V was trimmed by 2 bases and J by 4 bases, leaving 9 bases between them. CDR3 sequence (DNA): TGTGCCAGCTCACCAAGGGGCCTATACGAGCAGTACTTC. It specifies CASSPRGLYEQYF.

The J gene is TRBJ2-3, the V gene TRBV15; 8 bases match TRBD1. In germline, CDR1 is LNHNV, CDR2 YYDKDF (reference sequence). The trim removed 4 bases at V and 3 bases at J, leaving 9 bases unmatched. This CDR3 contains 16 residues. As DNA, the CDR3 is TGTGCCACCAGCAACGGACAGGGTCGAACTACAGATACGCAGTATTTT. Translation gives CATSNGQGRTTDTQYF.

The chain joins TRBV7-2 to TRBJ2-7; 9 bases match TRBD1. The CDR3 is 17 residues long. Trimming removed 5 bases from V and 3 bases from J; junction bases left unmatched: 14. Germline CDR1 and CDR2: SGHTA and FQGNSA. The CDR3 sequence: CASSLGRTGGLNYEQYF. CDR3 in DNA: TGTGCCAGCAGCCTAGGAAGAACAGGGGGCTTAAACTACGAGCAGTACTTC.

The chain links TRBV6-6 to TRBJ1-2; maybe TRBD1 (6 bases). Germline assignment: CDR1 MNHNY and CDR2 SVGAGI (reference sequence). The length of the CDR3 is 14 residues. The V end lost 5 bases, the J end lost 8 bases, and 18 bases lay between the germline ends. CDR3 amino acids: CASSERQEGRGYTF. The DNA of the CDR3 is TGTGCCAGCAGTGAGAGACAGGAAGGCCGCGGCTACACCTTC.

This chain connects TRBV6-5 to TRBJ1-1, with TRBD1 matching over 7 bases. This CDR3 has 15 residues. Germline lookup yields CDR1 MNHEY and CDR2 SVGAGI. Unmatched junction bases numbered 9, after V lost 5 bases and J lost 3 bases. This CDR3 is CASSSPPRGHTEAFF. As DNA, the CDR3 is TGTGCCAGCAGTAGCCCTCCGAGGGGGCACACTGAAGCTTTCTTT.